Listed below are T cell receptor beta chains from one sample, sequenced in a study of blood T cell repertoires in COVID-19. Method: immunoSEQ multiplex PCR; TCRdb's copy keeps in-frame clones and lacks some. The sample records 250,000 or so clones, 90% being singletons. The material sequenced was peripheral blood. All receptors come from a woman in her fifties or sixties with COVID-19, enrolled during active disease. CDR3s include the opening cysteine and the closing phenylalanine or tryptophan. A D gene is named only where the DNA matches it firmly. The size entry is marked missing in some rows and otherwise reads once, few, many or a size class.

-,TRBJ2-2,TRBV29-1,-,TGCAGCGTTGGTAGGGGGAACACCGGGGAGCTGTTTTTT,CSVGRGNTGELFF
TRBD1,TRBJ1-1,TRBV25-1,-,TGTGCCAGCAGTGAATTTCACCTGGGACAGGGGAGTACTGAAGCTTTCTTT,CASSEFHLGQGSTEAFF
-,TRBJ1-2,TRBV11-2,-,TGTGCCAGCAGCCCCGGCAGGCGTGCTAACTATGGCTACACCTTC,CASSPGRRANYGYTF
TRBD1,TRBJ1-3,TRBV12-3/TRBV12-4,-,TGTGCCAGCCAAACAGGGGCTGGAAACACCATATATTTT,CASQTGAGNTIYF
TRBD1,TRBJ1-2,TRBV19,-,TGTGCCAGTAGTGTACAGGGGGTCGGAGACTATGGCTACACCTTC,CASSVQGVGDYGYTF
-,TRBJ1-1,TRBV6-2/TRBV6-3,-,TGTGCCAGCAGTTACTCGAGATCTAGGGGCCCCACGGCTGAAGCTTTCTTT,CASSYSRSRGPTAEAFF
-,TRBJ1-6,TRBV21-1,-,TGTGCCAGCAGCAAATCTGACAGGGGAGATTCACCCCTCCACTTT,CASSKSDRGDSPLHF
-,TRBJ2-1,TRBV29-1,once,TGCAGCGTTCGCAGGGGTGTTGAGCAGTTCTTC,CSVRRGVEQFF
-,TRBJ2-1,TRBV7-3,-,TGTGCCAGCAGCCCGCGCAGGGGGGCCTACAATGAGCAGTTCTTC,CASSPRRGAYNEQFF
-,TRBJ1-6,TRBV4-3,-,TGCGCCAGCAGCCAAGATAGCAGGGGAGATTCACCCCTCCACTTT,CASSQDSRGDSPLHF
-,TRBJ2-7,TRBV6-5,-,TGTGCCAGCAGTTACTTGGGGGGTTACGAGCAGTACTTC,CASSYLGGYEQYF
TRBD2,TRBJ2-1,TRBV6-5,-,TGTGCCAGCAGCCTCGGACTGGCGGGGGGGAGTGAGCAGTTCTTC,CASSLGLAGGSEQFF
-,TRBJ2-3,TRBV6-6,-,TGTGCCAGCAGTTACCCACACCCAGATACGCAGTATTTT,CASSYPHPDTQYF
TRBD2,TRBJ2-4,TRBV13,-,TGTGCCAGCAGCTTAGGCCGTCTAGCGGGGCGCGCCCTGGGCAAAAACATTCAGTACTTC,CASSLGRLAGRALGKNIQYF
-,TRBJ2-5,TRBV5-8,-,TGTGCCAGCAGCTTGTTCGGACAGCTGTACGGGACCCAGTACTTC,CASSLFGQLYGTQYF
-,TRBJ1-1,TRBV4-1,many,TGCGCCAGCAGCCAACCGACAGGGAACACTGAAGCTTTCTTT,CASSQPTGNTEAFF
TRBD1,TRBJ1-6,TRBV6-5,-,TGTGCCAGCAGAACCGGGACAGGAGGTTCACCCCTCCACTTT,CASRTGTGGSPLHF
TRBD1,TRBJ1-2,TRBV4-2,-,TGTGCCAGCAGCCAAGATCGACAGGGGCTCTATGGCTACACCTTC,CASSQDRQGLYGYTF
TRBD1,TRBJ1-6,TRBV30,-,TGTGCCTGGAGTGCCGGACAGGACAATTCACCCCTCCACTTT,CAWSAGQDNSPLHF
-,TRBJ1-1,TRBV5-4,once,TGTGCCAGCAGCAAAAACAGCATGAACACTGAAGCTTTCTTT,CASSKNSMNTEAFF
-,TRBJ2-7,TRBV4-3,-,TGCGCCAGCAGCCAAGGCCATAGCGGAGCGTACGAGCAGTACTTC,CASSQGHSGAYEQYF
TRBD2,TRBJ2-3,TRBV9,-,TGTGCCAGCAGCGTAGGAGCGGGGGCCAGCACAGATACGCAGTATTTT,CASSVGAGASTDTQYF
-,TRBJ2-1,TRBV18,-,TGTGCCAGCTCACCTACAGCTCCCGAGCAGTTCTTC,CASSPTAPEQFF
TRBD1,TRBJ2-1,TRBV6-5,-,TGTGCCAGCACTAGGGGGCCTTCAAATGAGCAGTTCTTC,CASTRGPSNEQFF
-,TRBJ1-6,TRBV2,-,TGTGCCAGCAGTGGCGGACAGCTATCACCCCTCCACTTT,CASSGGQLSPLHF
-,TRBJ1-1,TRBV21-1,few,TGTGCCAGCAGCAAAGGGGGAGGGGAGGGAGGTGAAGCTTTCTTT,CASSKGGGEGGEAFF